Detailed here is one T cell receptor beta chain. These data are taken from a study of blood T cell repertoires in COVID-19. In germline, CDR1 is MNHEY, CDR2 SVGAGI. This CDR3 region has 15 residues. With 8 bases clipped from V and 8 bases from J, the junction kept 10 bases outside the gene matches. Method: immunoSEQ multiplex PCR; TCRdb's copy keeps in-frame clones and lacks some. The table shows over 45,000 clones, with 80% occurring only once. The rearrangement joins TRBV6-5 to TRBJ2-1; 12 nucleotides match TRBD2. The sample was peripheral blood. This TCR was sampled from a man in his fifties or sixties with acute or convalescent COVID-19. As DNA, the CDR3 is TGTGCCAGCTCCTCCGGGACTAGCGGGCAGGATGAGCAGTTCTTC. Translating it yields CASSSGTSGQDEQFF.